One and the same sample provided the 7 T cell receptor beta chains below, sequenced in a study of OX40 agonist ivuxolimab in advanced cancers. Sequenced by immunoSEQ multiplex PCR; TCRdb stores in-frame clones only, minus some. The sample carries around 65,000 clones, approximately 91% recorded once. The input for sequencing was CD4+ or CD8+ T cells sorted from blood, taken in a trial of the OX40 agonist ivuxolimab. All receptors come from an adult with an advanced solid tumor such as melanoma, head and neck, liver or kidney cancer.

This clone was detected only once. The rearrangement uses TRBV5-1 and TRBJ1-2; D call uncertain. CDR1 and CDR2 (germline): SGHRS, YFSETQ. V was shortened by 4 bases and J by 0 bases, with 10 bases between the two germline ends. CDR3 length: 14 residues. Here the CDR3 DNA reads TGCGCCAGCAGCCCCCCAGCTTCTAACTATGGCTACACCTTC. This sequence encodes CASSPPASNYGYTF.

This chain joins TRBV6-1 and TRBJ2-3; perhaps TRBD2 as D (5 bases). The CDR3 runs to 15 residues. Germline CDR1 is MNHNS and CDR2 is SASEGT. Trimming shortened V by 3 bases and J by 6 bases, and 16 bases separated the two germline ends. CDR3 DNA: TGTGCCAGCAGTGACCGGGGTTGGGCGCGGGATACGCAGTATTTT. Encoded protein: CASSDRGWARDTQYF.

The CDR3 bases are TGTGCCAGCAGCCGGATTAGCGGGGGACCCTACAATGAGCAGTTCTTC. Translating it yields CASSRISGGPYNEQFF. This sequence joins TRBV7-3 and TRBJ2-1; 9 positions match TRBD2. The germline gives CDR1 SGHTA, CDR2 FQGTGA. The CDR3 sequence is 16 residues long. V shed 5 bases and J 2 bases; nucleotides not matched to a gene: 7.

The chain has TRBV28 and TRBJ1-5; D call uncertain. The CDR3 length is 13 residues. Germline lookup yields CDR1 MDHEN and CDR2 SYDVKM. V was cut by 6 bases and J by 3 bases, with 9 bases left in between. CDR3 region: CASSPGSNQPQHF. CDR3 nucleotides: TGTGCCAGCAGCCCGGGGTCCAATCAGCCCCAGCATTTT. Full variable domain (outside the CDR3, taken from reference TRBV28 and TRBJ1-5): DVKVTQSSRYLVKRTGEKVFLECVQDMDHENMFWYRQDPGLGLRLIYFSYDVKMKEKGDIPEGYSVSREKKERFSLILESASTNQTSMYLCASSPGSNQPQHFGDGTRLSIL.

This chain connects TRBV6-6 to TRBJ1-1; perhaps TRBD1 as D (5 bases). This CDR3 has 11 amino acids. With 9 bases removed from V and 5 bases from J, the gap between germline ends came to 10 bases. The V gene's germline CDR1 is MNHNY and CDR2 SVGAGI (reference sequence). CDR3: CASARGTEAFF. The CDR3 region has the DNA TGTGCCAGTGCACGGGGGACTGAAGCTTTCTTT.

The gene calls are TRBV5-1 and TRBJ1-1; tentatively, D is TRBD1 (6 bases). Trimming cost V 0 bases and J 1 base, with 16 bases left between them. Germline lookup yields CDR1 SGHRS and CDR2 YFSETQ. The CDR3 consists of 17 residues. The CDR3 bases are TGCGCCAGCAGCTTGGCAGGGGTGATAAGGTCGAACACTGAAGCTTTCTTT. This translates into CASSLAGVIRSNTEAFF.

The gene calls are TRBV28 and TRBJ2-7, with D possibly TRBD2 on 5 matching bases. In germline, CDR1 is MDHEN, CDR2 SYDVKM. The CDR3 sequence is 15 residues long. The V gene lost 7 bases and the J gene lost 3 bases, with 19 bases spanning the gap. The CDR3 DNA sequence: TGTGCCAGCACTTCACGGAGAGGGAAAGACTACGAGCAGTACTTC. It specifies CASTSRRGKDYEQYF.